Following are 15 T cell receptor beta chains from one sample sequenced in a study of T cells generated in artificial thymic organoids. The organoids combined MS5 murine stromal cells carrying human DLL1 with human hematopoietic stem and progenitor cells. FACS-sorted CD34+CD3- hematopoietic stem and progenitor cells, with residual T cells removed, seeded the organoids. Separate semi-nested PCRs amplified TCRalpha and TCRbeta libraries using constant-region reverse primers in TRAC or TRBC. TCRdb ran MiXCR on the 5' RACE reads and lists one entry per CDR3 protein. This sample yields over 6,000 distinct CDR3 sequences, of which 20% to 30% are seen a single time; 3% to 3.5% belongs to the top ten. No cognate antigen is known for these TCRs. The material sequenced was naive CD8+ T cells grown in artificial thymic organoids from cord blood stem and progenitor cells. Sample subset: CD3+TCRalphabeta+CD8SP T cells; for blood, CD45RO-CCR7+ naive CD8+ T cells. The receptors originated from a human donor who gave cord blood stem cells for thymic organoid culture, a cardiac surgery patient who gave postnatal thymus, or a blood donor (not recorded which).

This clonotype was counted between two and nine times. The chain links TRBV6-6 to TRBJ2-7; D is possibly TRBD2 (6 bases). This CDR3 is built from 12 residues. Germline assignment: CDR1 MNHNY and CDR2 SVGAGI (reference sequence). V shed 11 bases and J shed 0 bases, with 11 bases lying between them. The CDR3 spells CAVRRGSYEQYF. The DNA for the CDR3 is TGTGCCGTGCGGCGGGGCTCCTACGAGCAGTACTTC.

This clonotype is classed as medium-sized. The chain combines TRBV23-1 with TRBJ2-3; D is ambiguous. TRBV23-1 is an ORF, and what it does is uncertain. Trimming stripped 2 bases from V and 1 base from J, with 10 bases between. CDR3 size: 15 residues. Written as DNA, the CDR3 is TGCGCCAGCAGTCAAGGGTTCCAAGGCACAGATACGCAGTATTTT. This sequence encodes CASSQGFQGTDTQYF.

In its sample, this clonotype is medium-sized. The chain links TRBV12-3 or TRBV12-4 to TRBJ2-5; 10 bases are a match to TRBD2. The junction had 5 bases not matched to a gene; V was cut back by 3 bases and J by 1 base. The CDR3 has 16 residues. The chain's CDR3 is CASSFLAGGPQETQYF. For the CDR3, the DNA is TGTGCCAGCAGTTTCTTAGCGGGGGGCCCCCAAGAGACCCAGTACTTC.

The CDR3, as DNA: TGTGCCAGCAGTGAATGCCGCAACCGGGGCCGCGCGGAGACCCAGTACTTC. Translation gives CASSECRNRGRAETQYF. The chain has TRBV6-1 and TRBJ2-5; TRBD1 or TRBD2 may be the D gene (5 bases each). With 2 bases removed from V and 5 bases from J, the gap between germline ends came to 21 bases. Germline CDR1 reads MNHNS; CDR2 reads SASEGT. The CDR3 has 17 amino acids.

This clonotype qualifies as medium-sized. The chain recombines TRBV4-3 with TRBJ1-4; TRBD1 might be the D (5 bases). Germline loops: CDR1 LGHNA, CDR2 YSLEER. CDR3 length: 18 amino acids. Trimming took 3 bases from V and 8 from J, leaving 25 bases between them. CDR3 protein: CASSQGPGHLVPSEKLFF. In DNA, the CDR3 is TGCGCCAGCAGCCAGGGGCCAGGGCACCTCGTTCCTAGCGAAAAACTGTTTTTT.

The table lists this clonotype with a count of one. J is TRBJ2-7 and V is TRBV24-1; either TRBD1 or TRBD2 may supply D (5 bases each). CDR1 KGHDR and CDR2 SFDVKD come from the germline V gene. The V and J ends lost 6 bases and 5 bases respectively, with 13 bases between them. The CDR3 extends over 13 amino acids. The CDR3 nucleotides are TGTGCCACCAGTAGTGGGACGGTCCACGAGCAGTACTTC. Translation gives CATSSGTVHEQYF.

The gene calls are TRBV4-3 and TRBJ1-3; unclear D gene. The CDR3 contains 15 residues. CDR1 and CDR2 (germline): LGHNA, YSLEER. V shed 0 bases and J shed 3 bases, with 9 bases lying between them. In DNA form, the CDR3 reads TGCGCCAGCAGCCAAGATCCGGGGTATGGAAACACCATATATTTT. Amino acids: CASSQDPGYGNTIYF.

This clonotype has only a few counts. The CDR3 DNA reads as TGTGCCAGCAGCTATCTGTTGGGTCCGAACACCGGGGAGCTGTTTTTT. This translates into CASSYLLGPNTGELFF. The chain recombines TRBV3-1 with TRBJ2-2; D gene ambiguous. The CDR3 contains 16 residues. The germline gives CDR1 LGHDT, CDR2 YNNKEL (reference sequence). V lost 5 bases and J lost 0, with 13 bases in between.

This clonotype is medium-sized (0.01 to 0.1%) by share. The gene calls are TRBV12-3 or TRBV12-4 and TRBJ1-1; possible D gene TRBD1, 5 bases. This CDR3 region has 13 residues. V was cut by 5 bases and J by 5 bases, with 12 bases left in between. The CDR3 bases are TGTGCCAGCAGTCTATGGGACGTAACTGAAGCTTTCTTT. Residues: CASSLWDVTEAFF.

The CDR3 loop reads CASSWAVWAGPSNQPQHF. In DNA form, the CDR3 reads TGTGCCAGCAGTTGGGCCGTTTGGGCAGGGCCTTCTAATCAGCCCCAGCATTTT. The chain joins TRBV6-2 or TRBV6-3 to TRBJ1-5; D is perhaps TRBD1 (5 bases). Trimming took off 4 bases at V and 4 bases at J, with 23 bases between the two ends. Germline V CDR1 and CDR2: MNHEY, SVGEGT. The CDR3 extends over 18 amino acids.

In its sample, this clonotype was seen a few times. V usage is TRBV3-1 and J usage is TRBJ2-2; D is unresolved. CDR1 and CDR2 from the germline V gene are LGHDT and YNNKEL (reference sequence). The V gene lost 0 bases and the J gene lost 5 bases, with 7 bases spanning the gap. The CDR3 contains 14 residues. CDR3 protein: CASSQDARTGELFF. CDR3 coding DNA: TGTGCCAGCAGCCAAGATGCCCGTACCGGGGAGCTGTTTTTT.

This clonotype was seen more than once but under ten times. The chain carries TRBV4-2 and TRBJ2-4, with 8 nucleotides matching TRBD2. Germline CDR1 and CDR2: LGHNA and YNFKEQ. Losses at the gene ends were 4 bases for V and 7 bases for J; bases not matched to a gene: 9. The CDR3 spans 15 residues. In DNA, the CDR3 is TGTGCCAGCAGCCCCCCCCGGGGGGGCCATAACATTCAGTACTTC. Protein sequence: CASSPPRGGHNIQYF.

The chain links TRBV7-9 to TRBJ1-6; TRBD1 might be the D (6 bases). Germline V lookup: CDR1 SEHNR, CDR2 FQNEAQ (reference sequence). Trimming removed 1 base from V and 5 bases from J, with 15 bases in between. The CDR3 has 17 residues. CDR3 DNA: TGTGCCAGCAGCTTAGGGACACAGGGAGGGGATAATTCACCCCTCCACTTT. Translation: CASSLGTQGGDNSPLHF.

This rearrangement joins TRBV4-2 to TRBJ2-3, with D possibly matching TRBD1 (5 bases). V lost 0 bases to trimming and J lost 3 bases, with 10 bases between them. From germline, CDR1 is LGHNA and CDR2 YNFKEQ. This CDR3 comprises 15 residues. The CDR3 reads CASSQDRRATDTQYF. The CDR3, as DNA: TGTGCCAGCAGCCAAGATCGCAGGGCGACAGATACGCAGTATTTT.

This clonotype is classed as medium-sized (0.01 to 0.1%). The genes are TRBV7-2 and TRBJ2-1, with 12 bases identical to TRBD2. With V trimmed by 5 bases and J by 4 bases, 6 bases remained unmatched. Germline-derived CDR1 and CDR2 are SGHTA and FQGNSA. This CDR3 has 16 residues. The CDR3 loop is CASSPKLAGGYNEQFF. CDR3 coding DNA: TGTGCCAGCAGCCCAAAACTAGCGGGGGGTTACAATGAGCAGTTCTTC.